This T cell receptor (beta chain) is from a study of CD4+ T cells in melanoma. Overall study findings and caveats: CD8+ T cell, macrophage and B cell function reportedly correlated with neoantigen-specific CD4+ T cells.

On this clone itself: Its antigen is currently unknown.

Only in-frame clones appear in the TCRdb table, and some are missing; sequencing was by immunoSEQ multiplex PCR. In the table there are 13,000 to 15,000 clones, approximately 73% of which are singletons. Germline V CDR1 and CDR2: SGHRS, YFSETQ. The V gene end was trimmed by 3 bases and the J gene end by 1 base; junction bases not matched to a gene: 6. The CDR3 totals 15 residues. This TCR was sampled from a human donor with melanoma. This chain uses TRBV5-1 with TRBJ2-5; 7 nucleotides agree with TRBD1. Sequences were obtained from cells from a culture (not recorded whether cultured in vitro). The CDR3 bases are TGCGCCAGCAGCTCGGGACAGCGGATCCAAGAGACCCAGTACTTC. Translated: CASSSGQRIQETQYF.